The clone carrying this T cell receptor (beta chain) was seen only a few times. The sample is drawn from a study of blood T cell repertoires in COVID-19. Overall study: Some COVID-19 samples were acute and others convalescent; all came from the United States, Italy and Spain. PBMCs, B-cell-depleted T cells, or T cells were the source of the cDNA or gDNA that made up the material.

Profiling relied on immunoSEQ multiplex PCR, and the TCRdb table lists in-frame clones only, not all of them. The sample lists roughly 100,000 clones; roughly 84% were seen once. From germline, CDR1 is LNHDA and CDR2 SQIVND (reference sequence). CDR3 length: 15 residues. V shed 4 bases and J 7 bases; nucleotides not matched to a gene: 5. This sequence joins TRBV19 and TRBJ2-2; 11 nucleotides match TRBD2. This TCR was sampled from a man in his sixties with acute or convalescent COVID-19. Sequencing was performed on peripheral blood. The CDR3 DNA reads as TGTGCCAGTAGTACGACTAGCGGGACGGGCGGGGAGCTGTTTTTT. Residues: CASSTTSGTGGELFF. The whole variable domain, remainder taken from reference TRBV19 and TRBJ2-2, is DGGITQSPKYLFRKEGQNVTLSCEQNLNHDAMYWYRQDPGQGLRLIYYSQIVNDFQKGDIAEGYSVSREKKESFPLTVTSAQKNPTAFYLCASSTTSGTGGELFFGEGSRLTVL.